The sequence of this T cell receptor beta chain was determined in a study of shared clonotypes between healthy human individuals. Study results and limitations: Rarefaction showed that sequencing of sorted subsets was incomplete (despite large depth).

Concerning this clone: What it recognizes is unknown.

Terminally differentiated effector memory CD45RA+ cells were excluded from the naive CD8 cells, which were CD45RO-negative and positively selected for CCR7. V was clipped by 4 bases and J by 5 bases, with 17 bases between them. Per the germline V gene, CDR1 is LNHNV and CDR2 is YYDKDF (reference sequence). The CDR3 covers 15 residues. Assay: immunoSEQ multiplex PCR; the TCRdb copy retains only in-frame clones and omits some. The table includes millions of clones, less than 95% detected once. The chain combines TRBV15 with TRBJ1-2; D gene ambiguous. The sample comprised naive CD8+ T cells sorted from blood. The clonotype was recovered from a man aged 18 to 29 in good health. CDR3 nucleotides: TGTGCCACCAGCACTAGAGGCGTAGCGGGGTATGGCTACACCTTC. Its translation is CATSTRGVAGYGYTF.